The 21 T cell receptor beta chains below come from one sample, sequenced in a study of blood T cell repertoires in COVID-19. The protocol was immunoSEQ multiplex PCR, while the TCRdb copy is restricted to in-frame clones and leaves out a portion. The sample has 25,000 to 35,000 clones, approximately 86% seen once. Sequencing was done on a sample of peripheral blood. Source of these receptors: a human donor in a cohort sampled during active COVID-19. The donor label of this sample is uncertain.

There are a few counts of this clone. The rearrangement links TRBV10-3 to TRBJ2-2; D call uncertain. The CDR3 spans 13 residues. The V end lost 6 bases, the J end lost 3 bases, and 8 bases lay between the germline ends. Germline V gives CDR1 ENHRY, CDR2 SYGVKD. Here the CDR3 reads CAISGPYTGELFF. CDR3 bases: TGTGCCATCAGCGGTCCCTACACCGGGGAGCTGTTTTTT.

The chain combines TRBV5-1 with TRBJ2-2, with TRBD2 as a possible D gene (6 bases). V lost 4 bases, J lost 5 bases, and 12 bases lay in between. The CDR3 is 14 amino acids. Germline CDR1 reads SGHRS; CDR2 reads YFSETQ. The CDR3 nucleotides read TGCGCCAGCAGCGGAGGGGACGCAACCGGGGAGCTGTTTTTT. Protein sequence: CASSGGDATGELFF.

The chain joins TRBV29-1 to TRBJ2-2; tentative D call: TRBD1 (5 bases). The CDR3 extends over 16 amino acids. Trimming pared 0 bases from V and 0 bases from J, leaving 11 bases between. CDR1 and CDR2 from the germline V gene are SQVTM and ANQGSEA. In DNA form, the CDR3 reads TGCAGCGTTGAAGAGAGCAGGGCCGCGAACACCGGGGAGCTGTTTTTT. Amino acid sequence: CSVEESRAANTGELFF.

This clone was recorded a few times. V and J are TRBV7-9 and TRBJ1-3; D may be TRBD1 (5 bases). Trimming shortened V by 5 bases and J by 9 bases, and 11 bases separated the two germline ends. Looked up from germline, CDR1 is SEHNR and CDR2 is FQNEAQ (reference sequence). The CDR3 totals 12 residues. CDR3 DNA sequence: TGTGCCAGCAGCACCACCGGGGGCACCATATATTTT. It yields the protein CASSTTGGTIYF.

The chain combines TRBV7-8 with TRBJ2-7; 9 bases match TRBD2. The CDR3 is 16 residues long. CDR1 is SGHVS and CDR2 is FQNEAQ in the germline V gene. The junction had 7 bases not matched to a gene; V was cut back by 1 base and J by 3 bases. The CDR3 region is CASSLGASGNSYEQYF. The CDR3 DNA follows: TGTGCCAGCAGCTTAGGGGCTAGCGGGAATAGCTACGAGCAGTACTTC.

The genes are TRBV19 and TRBJ2-1; D not certain. Per the germline V gene, CDR1 is LNHDA and CDR2 is SQIVND (reference sequence). With 3 bases removed from V and 0 bases from J, the gap between germline ends came to 6 bases. The CDR3 consists of 14 residues. The CDR3 DNA reads TGTGCCAGTAGTATCACAAACTCCTACAATGAGCAGTTCTTC. Translated, it gives CASSITNSYNEQFF.

The CDR3 reads CASSLSVNYEQYF. In DNA, the CDR3 is TGTGCCAGCAGCTTATCGGTAAACTACGAGCAGTACTTC. V and J are TRBV7-2 and TRBJ2-7; D remains ambiguous. V lost 2 bases and J 3 bases, leaving 8 bases between the germline ends. There are 13 residues in the CDR3. The germline V gene encodes CDR1 SGHTA and CDR2 FQGNSA.

The CDR3 bases are TGTGCCAGCTCACCAACAAGGAGCTCCTACAATGAGCAGTTCTTC. This translates into CASSPTRSSYNEQFF. The chain is built from TRBV18 and TRBJ2-1; no firm D call. Germline V gene sequence: CDR1 KGHSH, CDR2 LQKENI. This CDR3 is 15 amino acids long. V lost 2 bases and J lost 0, with 8 bases in between.

The rearrangement joins TRBV19 to TRBJ2-5, with 9 bases identical to TRBD1. Unmatched junction bases numbered 9, after V lost 6 bases and J lost 1 base. CDR1 is LNHDA, CDR2 SQIVND, per germline (reference sequence). There are 16 residues in the CDR3. CDR3 DNA sequence: TGTGCCAGTAGGCGGGGGACAGGGCTGTTCCAAGAGACCCAGTACTTC. Residues: CASRRGTGLFQETQYF.

V and J are TRBV18 and TRBJ2-2; 7 nucleotides align to TRBD2. CDR3 size: 16 residues. V lost 3 bases and J lost 3; bases outside the gene matches: 7. Germline V gene data show CDR1 as KGHSH and CDR2 as LQKENI. CDR3 region: CASSPGSGSYTGELFF. The CDR3, as DNA: TGTGCCAGCTCACCGGGTAGCGGGTCATACACCGGGGAGCTGTTTTTT.

This chain joins TRBV5-1 and TRBJ1-1; possibly TRBD1 for D (6 bases). The V and J ends lost 5 bases and 5 bases respectively, with 16 bases between them. Per germline, CDR1 SGHRS and CDR2 YFSETQ. This CDR3 has 14 amino acids. The CDR3 bases are TGCGCCAGCAGGCCCGGTGGTCAGGGGACTGAAGCTTTCTTT. Its protein is CASRPGGQGTEAFF.

For the CDR3, the DNA is TGTGCCATCAGTGAGGGGCAGAACTATGGCTACACCTTC. Translation: CAISEGQNYGYTF. V usage is TRBV10-3 and J usage is TRBJ1-2; no definite D call. CDR3 size: 13 residues. The germline V gene has CDR1 ENHRY and CDR2 SYGVKD. Trimming shortened V by 2 bases and J by 2 bases, and 6 bases separated the two germline ends.

The chain links TRBV28 to TRBJ1-3; D is uncertain. The germline V and J ends were trimmed by 2 bases and 15 bases, with 11 bases remaining between them. CDR3 length: 11 amino acids. Germline V lookup: CDR1 MDHEN, CDR2 SYDVKM. This CDR3 reads CASSLDSTRYF. The CDR3 DNA reads as TGTGCCAGCAGTTTAGATTCGACAAGATATTTT.

The rearrangement joins TRBV5-6 to TRBJ2-5; TRBD2 might be the D (5 bases). Trimming stripped 6 bases from V and 4 bases from J, with 13 bases between. The germline CDR1 and CDR2 sequences are SGHDT and YYEEEE. The CDR3 has 13 amino acids. The CDR3 spells CASTQGSRETQYF. The CDR3 bases are TGTGCCAGCACCCAAGGGAGCCGAGAGACCCAGTACTTC. Supplemented by reference TRBV5-6 and TRBJ2-5, the full variable domain reads DAGVTQSPTHLIKTRGQQVTLRCSPKSGHDTVSWYQQALGQGPQFIFQYYEEEERQRGNFPDRFSGHQFPNYSSELNVNALLLGDSALYLCASTQGSRETQYFGPGTRLLVL.

This chain uses TRBV5-1 with TRBJ2-1, with a possible D match to TRBD2 (5 bases). Germline V gene lookup returns CDR1 SGHRS and CDR2 YFSETQ. Trimming removed 4 bases at V and 0 bases at J, with 14 bases between. The CDR3 covers 16 residues. The CDR3: CASSPSRHSSYNEQFF. CDR3 coding DNA: TGCGCCAGCAGCCCTAGCCGGCATAGCTCCTACAATGAGCAGTTCTTC.

The chain links TRBV3-1 (or the pseudogene TRBV3-2) to TRBJ2-7; 11 bases map to TRBD2. Unmatched junction bases numbered 5, after V lost 5 bases and J lost 2 bases. The length of the CDR3 is 15 residues. Germline V lookup: CDR1 LGHDT, CDR2 YNNKEL (reference sequence). CDR3 nucleotides: TGTGCCAGCAGCGAGGGACTAGCGGTGACCTACGAGCAGTACTTC. It encodes CASSEGLAVTYEQYF.

This chain links TRBV19 with TRBJ2-2; perhaps TRBD1 as D (6 bases). Trimming took 6 bases from V and 6 from J, leaving 17 bases between them. The CDR3 has 15 amino acids. The germline CDR1 and CDR2 sequences are LNHDA and SQIVND (reference sequence). The CDR3 sequence: CASSPDRSYPGELFF. CDR3 in DNA: TGTGCCAGTAGCCCAGACAGGTCATACCCCGGGGAGCTGTTTTTT.

This CDR3 reads CAWSPGLAGAPSFF. In DNA form, the CDR3 reads TGTGCCTGGAGTCCGGGACTAGCGGGGGCCCCGTCGTTCTTC. The rearrangement links TRBV30 to TRBJ2-1; 14 bases are a match to TRBD2. Germline trimming cut 2 bases from V and 15 bases from J; bases unmatched to any gene: 9. The length of the CDR3 is 14 residues. The germline V gene encodes CDR1 GTSNPN and CDR2 SVGIG (reference sequence).

The genes are TRBV21-1 and TRBJ2-1; the table gives TRBD2 as D, unverified against the DNA. TRBV21-1 constitutes a pseudogene. This CDR3 has 16 amino acids. The CDR3 sequence: CASSRGLAGGPDEQFF. CDR3 nucleotides: TGTGCCAGCAGCAGGGGACTAGCGGGAGGGCCAGATGAGCAGTTCTTC.

This clone came up once. J is TRBJ2-7 and V is TRBV5-5; 7 nucleotides align to TRBD1. The CDR3 runs 14 residues. V lost 5 bases to trimming and J lost 0 bases; unmatched junction nucleotides: 5. The germline CDR1 and CDR2 sequences are SGHKS and YYEKEE (reference sequence). The DNA of the CDR3 is TGTGCCAGCAGTTACCGGGACAGCTCCTACGAGCAGTACTTC. This sequence encodes CASSYRDSSYEQYF.

The chain is built from TRBV19 and TRBJ2-7; the D gene is possibly TRBD1 (6 bases). This CDR3 has 15 residues. Trimming stripped 2 bases from V and 2 bases from J, with 13 bases between. The germline gives CDR1 LNHDA, CDR2 SQIVND (reference sequence). The CDR3 DNA is TGTGCCAGTAGTATATTTGGGGGCATCGCCTACGAGCAGTACTTC. Encoded protein: CASSIFGGIAYEQYF. The full variable domain, its missing parts supplied by reference TRBV19 and TRBJ2-7, is DGGITQSPKYLFRKEGQNVTLSCEQNLNHDAMYWYRQDPGQGLRLIYYSQIVNDFQKGDIAEGYSVSREKKESFPLTVTSAQKNPTAFYLCASSIFGGIAYEQYFGPGTRLTVT.